This T cell receptor beta chain was recorded in a study of graft-versus-host responses after intestinal transplantation. The overall study: Anti-thymocyte globulin served as induction for all recipients, who then took tacrolimus and steroids for about three years.

Germline-derived CDR1 and CDR2 are MNHNS and SASEGT. V lost 5 bases and J lost 4, with 8 bases in between. CDR3 length: 12 residues. This clone was observed at least ten times. CFSE-labeled responder cells (around 200,000) were plated with around 200,000 irradiated, violet-dye-labeled stimulator cells. Proliferating CFSE-low CD3+CD4+ and CD3+CD8+ responders were sorted post-reaction. Overall study results and limits: Present in recipient marrow, GvH clones included some that appeared first in ileum or blood.

TCRdb's copy holds only in-frame clones and misses some; the assay was immunoSEQ multiplex PCR. The profile covers 8,600 or so clones, with over 25% appearing a single time and 5% taken by the ten largest. This TCR was sampled from a human patient who was an organ donor for intestinal transplantation. The material was alloreactive CD8+ T cells from a mixed lymphocyte reaction culture, obtained before transplantation. Subset reported: CFSE-low proliferating T cells sorted from approximately 6-day pre-transplant mixed lymphocyte reaction (GvH or HvG direction). The rearrangement uses TRBV6-1 and TRBJ1-2; D uncertain. CDR3 loop: CASSPDFYGYTF. The CDR3 region has the DNA TGTGCCAGCAGTCCCGACTTCTATGGCTACACCTTC.